This entry lists 3 T cell receptor beta chains sequenced from one sample in a study of CD8 T cells in ankylosing spondylitis. Findings and limits, study-wide: Blood of patients with ankylosing spondylitis appeared to be characterized by a TCR beta motif of about eight highly homologous variants.

Each CDR3 protein gets one entry after TCRdb re-called the 5' RACE reads with MiXCR. The sample comprises about 400,000 distinct CDR3 sequences, 20% to 25% of which are singletons, and about 15% rests with the top ten. What these receptors recognize is not known. Sequences were obtained from blood, either unsorted or a sorted T cell fraction (not recorded which). The receptors originated from a male donor with ankylosing spondylitis.

This chain joins TRBV11-2 and TRBJ1-1; D is perhaps TRBD1 (6 bases). Germline V gene lookup returns CDR1 SGHAT and CDR2 FQNNGV. Between the trimmed V and J ends, which lost 1 base and 11 bases, there was a span of 11 bases. The CDR3 is made up of 12 amino acids. Written as DNA, the CDR3 is TGTGCCAGCAGCTTAGGTGGGGGCTCGGCTTTCTTT. Translating gives CASSLGGGSAFF.

The V and J genes are TRBV29-1 and TRBJ2-5; unclear D gene. V lost 7 bases and J 3 bases, leaving 18 bases between the germline ends. CDR1 and CDR2 from the germline V gene are SQVTM and ANQGSEA. CDR3 length: 14 residues. CDR3 nucleotide sequence: TGCAGCGCCCCCCCGGCCGGGCAAAAAGAGACCCAGTACTTC. This sequence encodes CSAPPAGQKETQYF.

V and J are TRBV5-1 and TRBJ2-5; D is unclear. Trimming pared 3 bases from V and 5 bases from J, leaving 17 bases between. Germline V gives CDR1 SGHRS, CDR2 YFSETQ. CDR3 length: 15 residues. The CDR3 region has the DNA TGCGCCAGCAGCTCCTCGGACGCTGGGTGGGAGACCCAGTACTTC. Its protein is CASSSSDAGWETQYF.